This TCR beta chain was recovered during a study of control samples from healthy donors and cancer patients. Data came from immunoSEQ multiplex PCR; TCRdb stores just in-frame clones and leaves some out. The sample records about 410,000 clones, 90% being singletons. Germline V gene lookup returns CDR1 LNHNV and CDR2 YYDKDF (reference sequence). V lost 4 bases to trimming and J lost 3 bases, with 10 bases between them. This CDR3 is 15 amino acids long. The J gene is TRBJ1-6, the V gene TRBV15, with a tentative D call TRBD1 (5 bases). Sequencing was done on a sample of PBMCs. This clonotype originated in a man aged 35 to 55 with head and neck cancer. The CDR3 spells CATSKPDSYNSPLHF. CDR3 in DNA: TGTGCCACCAGCAAACCTGACAGCTATAATTCACCCCTCCACTTT.